This T cell receptor beta chain was identified in a study of blood T cell repertoires in COVID-19. The germline V gene has CDR1 MNHNS and CDR2 SASEGT. With V trimmed by 3 bases and J by 6 bases, 12 bases remained unmatched. The CDR3 extends over 16 amino acids. The assay was immunoSEQ multiplex PCR, and TCRdb's table has in-frame clones only and misses some. The top ten clones hold around 1.9% of a sample with about 400,000 clones, over 75% of them seen once. Sample: PBMCs or T cells enriched from blood (not recorded which). This chain links TRBV6-1 with TRBJ2-3; TRBD1 agrees at 7 bases. The sequence came from a middle-aged woman with acute COVID-19. The CDR3 region is CASSETTGRGSDTQYF. CDR3 bases: TGTGCCAGCAGTGAGACGACAGGGAGAGGTTCGGATACGCAGTATTTT.